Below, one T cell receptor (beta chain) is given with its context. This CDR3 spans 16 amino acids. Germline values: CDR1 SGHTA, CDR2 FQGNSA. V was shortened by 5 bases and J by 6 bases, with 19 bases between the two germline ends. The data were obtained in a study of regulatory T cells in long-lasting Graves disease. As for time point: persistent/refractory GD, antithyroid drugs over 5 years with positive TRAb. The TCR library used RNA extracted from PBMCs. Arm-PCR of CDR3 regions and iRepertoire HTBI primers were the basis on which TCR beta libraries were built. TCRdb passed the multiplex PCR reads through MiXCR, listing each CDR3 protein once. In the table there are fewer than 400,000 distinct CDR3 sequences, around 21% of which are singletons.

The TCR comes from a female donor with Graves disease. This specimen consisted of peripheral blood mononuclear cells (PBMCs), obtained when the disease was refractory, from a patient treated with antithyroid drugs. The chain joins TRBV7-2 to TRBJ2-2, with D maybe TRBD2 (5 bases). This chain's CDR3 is CASSTRTGKRSGELFF. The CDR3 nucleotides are TGTGCCAGCAGCACCCGTACGGGAAAAAGGTCCGGGGAGCTGTTTTTT.